What follows are 17 T cell receptor beta chains derived from one specimen sequenced in a study of cytomegalovirus exposure and HLA in healthy donors. TCRdb's table, derived via immunoSEQ multiplex PCR, lists solely in-frame clones and lacks some. The sample holds 300,000 to 450,000 clones; roughly 85% are singletons and the top ten take roughly 0.83%. Sequencing used PBMCs. These receptors originate from a woman aged 18-29 years in good health and CMV-seronegative.

The chain couples TRBV5-6 to TRBJ1-2; 7 positions match TRBD1. Per the germline V gene, CDR1 is SGHDT and CDR2 is YYEEEE. The trim removed 0 bases at V and 3 bases at J, leaving 5 bases unmatched. The CDR3 spans 15 residues. CDR3 sequence (DNA): TGTGCCAGCAGCTTGGAGACAGGGTTGGACTATGGCTACACCTTC. It encodes CASSLETGLDYGYTF.

The CDR3 region is CATGRGQGSEQYF. The CDR3 bases are TGTGCCACTGGGAGGGGACAGGGTTCCGAGCAGTACTTC. The chain employs TRBV28 and TRBJ2-7; 9 positions agree with TRBD1. The CDR3 spans 13 residues. Germline V lookup: CDR1 MDHEN, CDR2 SYDVKM. J was trimmed by 6 bases and V by 10 bases; bases with no gene match: 10.

The rearrangement uses TRBV14 and TRBJ2-5, with D unclear. The V end was cut by 1 base, the J end by 0 bases, with 12 bases between. The CDR3 is made up of 16 amino acids. Germline V gene data show CDR1 as SGHDN and CDR2 as FVKESK. The CDR3 loop is CASSQVPRYHQETQYF. Written as DNA, the CDR3 is TGTGCCAGCAGCCAAGTCCCCAGGTATCACCAAGAGACCCAGTACTTC. The whole variable domain, remainder taken from reference TRBV14 and TRBJ2-5, is EAGVTQFPSHSVIEKGQTVTLRCDPISGHDNLYWYRRVMGKEIKFLLHFVKESKQDESGMPNNRFLAERTGGTYSTLKVQPAELEDSGVYFCASSQVPRYHQETQYFGPGTRLLVL.

This clone came up once. The V and J genes are TRBV5-1 and TRBJ1-5; the D gene is possibly TRBD1 (5 bases). Trimming took 3 bases from V and 5 from J, leaving 9 bases between them. Germline V gene lookup returns CDR1 SGHRS and CDR2 YFSETQ. This CDR3 contains 13 residues. The CDR3 loop is CASSWGVDQPQHF. DNA of the CDR3: TGCGCCAGCAGCTGGGGCGTCGATCAGCCCCAGCATTTT. Together with reference TRBV5-1 and TRBJ1-5, the CDR3 gives the full variable domain: KAGVTQTPRYLIKTRGQQVTLSCSPISGHRSVSWYQQTPGQGLQFLFEYFSETQRNKGNFPGRFSGRQFSNSRSEMNVSTLELGDSALYLCASSWGVDQPQHFGDGTRLSIL.

This clone was recorded a few times. CDR3 protein: CASSPVLADHYGYTF. The CDR3, as DNA: TGTGCCAGCTCACCTGTTCTGGCAGATCACTATGGCTACACCTTC. The gene calls are TRBV18 and TRBJ1-2; D is unresolved. The V end was cut by 3 bases, the J end by 3 bases, with 14 bases between. The CDR3 is 15 amino acids. Germline CDR1 reads KGHSH; CDR2 reads LQKENI. Full variable domain (rest looked up from reference TRBV18 and TRBJ1-2): NAGVMQNPRHLVRRRGQEARLRCSPMKGHSHVYWYRQLPEEGLKFMVYLQKENIIDESGMPKERFSAEFPKEGPSILRIQQVVRGDSAAYFCASSPVLADHYGYTFGSGTRLTVV.

The V and J genes are TRBV12-5 and TRBJ2-5, with D tentatively TRBD2 (6 bases). The CDR3 contains 13 residues. Trimming took 1 base from V and 3 from J, leaving 6 bases between them. CDR1 LGHNT and CDR2 FRNRAP come from the germline V gene. CDR3: CASGLGGEETQYF. Written as DNA, the CDR3 is TGTGCTAGTGGTTTGGGCGGGGAAGAGACCCAGTACTTC.

The chain uses TRBV15 and TRBJ2-5, with 8 bases fitting TRBD2. The trim removed 4 bases at V and 4 bases at J, leaving 5 bases unmatched. The CDR3 extends over 14 amino acids. Germline-derived CDR1 and CDR2 are LNHNV and YYDKDF (reference sequence). CDR3 loop: CATSTRGGGETQYF. The CDR3 nucleotides are TGTGCCACCAGCACCCGGGGGGGCGGAGAGACCCAGTACTTC.

The rearrangement links TRBV5-1 to TRBJ2-3; 10 nucleotides line up with TRBD1. Germline V gene sequence: CDR1 SGHRS, CDR2 YFSETQ. J gave up 3 bases and V 4 bases, and 8 bases lay outside the gene matches. The CDR3 length is 16 residues. The CDR3 region is CASSAETGGGTDTQYF. CDR3 coding DNA: TGCGCCAGCAGCGCGGAGACAGGGGGCGGGACAGATACGCAGTATTTT.

The J gene is TRBJ1-5, the V gene TRBV28; 7 bases agree with TRBD1. The germline gives CDR1 MDHEN, CDR2 SYDVKM. The CDR3 contains 14 residues. The ends lost 6 bases at V and 5 bases at J; junction bases unmatched: 7. The CDR3 region has the DNA TGTGCCAGCAGCCAAAGACAGGGTGATCAGCCCCAGCATTTT. Amino acids: CASSQRQGDQPQHF.

The CDR3 region has the DNA TGTGCCAGCCAAGGCGGAAACTATGGCTACACCTTC. This codes for CASQGGNYGYTF. This rearrangement joins TRBV2 to TRBJ1-2; D remains ambiguous. Trimming took off 8 bases at V and 2 bases at J, with 9 bases between the two ends. The germline gives CDR1 SNHLY, CDR2 FYNNEI. This CDR3 comprises 12 residues.

V is TRBV18 and J is TRBJ2-7, with TRBD1 matching 9 bases. This CDR3 spans 15 amino acids. In germline, CDR1 is KGHSH, CDR2 LQKENI. J was trimmed by 2 bases and V by 3 bases; bases with no gene match: 5. CDR3 sequence (DNA): TGTGCCAGCTCACCGGGGACAGGGACAACCTACGAGCAGTACTTC. It specifies CASSPGTGTTYEQYF.

The rearrangement joins TRBV4-1 to TRBJ2-1, with a tentative D call TRBD2 (6 bases). Trimming removed 4 bases from V and 5 bases from J, with 18 bases in between. CDR1 is MGHRA and CDR2 is YSYEKL in the germline V gene. The CDR3 is 16 residues long. The CDR3 DNA sequence: TGCGCCAGCAGCCGCCGCGGGGTTTTGAGTGACAATGAGCAGTTCTTC. Encoded protein: CASSRRGVLSDNEQFF.

The chain employs TRBV6-5 and TRBJ2-6; D call uncertain. The V end was cut by 9 bases, the J end by 0 bases, with 6 bases between. Germline V gene lookup returns CDR1 MNHEY and CDR2 SVGAGI. The CDR3 has 13 residues. This chain's CDR3 is CASRVSGANVLTF. The CDR3 coding sequence is TGTGCCAGTAGAGTCTCTGGGGCCAACGTCCTGACTTTC.

The chain employs TRBV2 and TRBJ1-4, with D unclear. Germline CDR1 reads SNHLY; CDR2 reads FYNNEI. The CDR3 consists of 14 residues. Trimming left V 6 bases short and J 0 bases short, with 8 bases between. The CDR3 region has the DNA TGTGCCAGCAGGGTTACAGCAACTAATGAAAAACTGTTTTTT. It codes for CASRVTATNEKLFF. The full variable domain, its missing parts supplied by reference TRBV2 and TRBJ1-4, is EPEVTQTPSHQVTQMGQEVILRCVPISNHLYFYWYRQILGQKVEFLVSFYNNEISEKSEIFDDQFSVERPDGSNFTLKIRSTKLEDSAMYFCASRVTATNEKLFFGSGTQLSVL.

The gene calls are TRBV27 and TRBJ2-7; TRBD1 matches at 9 bases. Germline V gene lookup returns CDR1 MNHEY and CDR2 SMNVEV (reference sequence). The CDR3 length is 18 residues. J was trimmed by 2 bases and V by 8 bases; bases with no gene match: 19. In DNA, the CDR3 is TGTGCCAGCCGACCCAGGCCTCTTCTCCGGGACAGGGCCTACGAGCAGTACTTC. Its translation is CASRPRPLLRDRAYEQYF.

The chain recombines TRBV10-1 with TRBJ2-7; 10 nucleotides align to TRBD1. The trim removed 5 bases at V and 11 bases at J, leaving 6 bases unmatched. The CDR3 runs 12 residues. Germline CDR1 WNHNN, CDR2 SYGVQD (reference sequence). Written as DNA, the CDR3 is TGCGCCAGCAGTACTGGGACAGGGGCTAAGTACTTC. Its protein is CASSTGTGAKYF.

The rearrangement links TRBV27 to TRBJ2-7, with a tentative D call TRBD1 (5 bases). V dropped 6 bases and J dropped 6 bases, with 15 bases sitting between them. This CDR3 has 13 residues. Germline CDR1 MNHEY, CDR2 SMNVEV (reference sequence). CDR3 amino acids: CASSPGPRAEQYF. DNA for the CDR3: TGTGCCAGCAGCCCAGGGCCCCGGGCCGAGCAGTACTTC.